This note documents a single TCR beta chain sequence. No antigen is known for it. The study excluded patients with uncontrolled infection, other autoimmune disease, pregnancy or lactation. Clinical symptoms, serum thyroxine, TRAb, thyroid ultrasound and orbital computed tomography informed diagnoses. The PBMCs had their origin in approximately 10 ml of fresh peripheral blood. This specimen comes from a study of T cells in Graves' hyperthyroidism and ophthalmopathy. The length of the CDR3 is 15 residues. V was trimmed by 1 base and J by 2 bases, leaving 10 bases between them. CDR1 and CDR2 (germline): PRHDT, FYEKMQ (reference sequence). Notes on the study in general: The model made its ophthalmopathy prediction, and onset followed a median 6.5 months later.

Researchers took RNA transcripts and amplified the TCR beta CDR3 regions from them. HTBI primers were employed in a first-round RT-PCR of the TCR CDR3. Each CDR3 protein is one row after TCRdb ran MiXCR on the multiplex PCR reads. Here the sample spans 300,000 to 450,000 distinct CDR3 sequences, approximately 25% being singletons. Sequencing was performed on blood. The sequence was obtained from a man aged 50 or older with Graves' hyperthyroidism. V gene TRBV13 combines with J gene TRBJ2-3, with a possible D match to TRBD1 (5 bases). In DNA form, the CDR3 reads TGTGCCAGCAGCTTAGACAGGCGATACACAGATACGCAGTATTTT. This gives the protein CASSLDRRYTDTQYF. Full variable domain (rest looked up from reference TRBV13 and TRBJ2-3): AAGVIQSPRHLIKEKRETATLKCYPIPRHDTVYWYQQGPGQDPQFLISFYEKMQSDKGSIPDRFSAQQFSDYHSELNMSSLELGDSALYFCASSLDRRYTDTQYFGPGTRLTVL.